Following are 21 T cell receptor beta chains from one sample sequenced in a study of cytomegalovirus exposure and HLA in healthy donors. In the PCR, 60 Vbeta and 13 Jbeta primers were used. Measured with immunoSEQ multiplex PCR; TCRdb has only the in-frame clones, and not every one. The table records 150,000 to 250,000 clones, about four fifths of them present only once. Sequencing was done on a sample of PBMCs. All receptors come from a girl aged 5 to 17 in good health and CMV-seropositive.

CDR3: CASSLDGDSNEKLFF. The DNA of the CDR3 is TGTGCCAGCAGCTTAGACGGGGACAGTAATGAAAAACTGTTTTTT. The rearrangement links TRBV7-9 to TRBJ1-4; 7 bases fit TRBD1. Germline CDR1 reads SEHNR; CDR2 reads FQNEAQ (reference sequence). The ends lost 1 base at V and 4 bases at J; junction bases unmatched: 3. The CDR3 is made up of 15 amino acids.

This clone was recorded once. V usage is TRBV7-8 and J usage is TRBJ1-2; 11 nucleotides align to TRBD1. The germline V gene has CDR1 SGHVS and CDR2 FQNEAQ. The CDR3 is 14 residues long. V shed 6 bases and J 12 bases; nucleotides not matched to a gene: 12. This CDR3 reads CASSSLPGQGGHTF. CDR3 sequence (DNA): TGTGCCAGCAGTTCACTTCCGGGACAGGGGGGACACACCTTC.

The chain recombines TRBV11-2 with TRBJ2-2, with 7 bases that match TRBD1. Germline values: CDR1 SGHAT, CDR2 FQNNGV. CDR3 length: 17 amino acids. V was clipped by 4 bases and J by 5 bases; unmatched bases: 13. The CDR3 DNA sequence: TGTGCCAGCAGCTCCGTGGAAGGGGGCCCCTATACCGGGGAGCTGTTTTTT. Its protein is CASSSVEGGPYTGELFF.

The chain joins TRBV21-1 to TRBJ1-5. TRBV21-1 is deemed a pseudogene. CDR3 length: 17 amino acids. CDR3 sequence (DNA): TGTGCCAGCAGCAAAGACATCCGAGGTGAAAGGAGTCAGCCCCAGCATTTT. The encoded protein is CASSKDIRGERSQPQHF.

J is TRBJ2-1 and V is TRBV19, with 10 bases identical to TRBD1. The germline V gene encodes CDR1 LNHDA and CDR2 SQIVND (reference sequence). Losses at the gene ends were 6 bases for V and 4 bases for J; bases not matched to a gene: 9. CDR3 size: 16 residues. CDR3 coding DNA: TGTGCCAGTAGCACCCCAGAGGGACAGGGGTACAATGAGCAGTTCTTC. Translated: CASSTPEGQGYNEQFF.

Turning to this clone: One end of the junction varies from germline; a read error may be responsible. The chain carries TRBV7-9 and TRBJ2-7, with D tentatively TRBD1 (6 bases). CDR1 and CDR2 from the germline V gene are SEHNR and FQNEAQ (reference sequence). The CDR3 has 13 amino acids. The CDR3 spells CASSLLDWTAQDF. The CDR3 DNA reads as TGTGCCAGCAGCTTATTGGACTGGACAGCACAGGACTTC.

The CDR3 DNA sequence: TGTGCCAGCAGCGTAGCGGGACTAACGATGAGATACACGCAGTATTTT. Amino acids: CASSVAGLTMRYTQYF. The chain couples TRBV9 to TRBJ2-3; 7 nucleotides line up with TRBD2. The germline V gene has CDR1 SGDLS and CDR2 YYNGEE. The V segment lost 0 bases and the J segment 9 bases; nucleotides outside the gene matches: 13. This CDR3 spans 16 amino acids.

The CDR3 here is CAWSQATEAFF. CDR3 DNA: TGTGCCTGGAGCCAGGCCACTGAAGCTTTCTTT. J is TRBJ1-1 and V is TRBV30; D is unclear. The CDR3 loop spans 11 amino acids. Trimming took 3 bases from V and 4 from J, leaving 6 bases between them. From germline, CDR1 is GTSNPN and CDR2 SVGIG (reference sequence).

The J gene is TRBJ2-3, the V gene TRBV4-2, with TRBD2 identical over 12 bases. Trimming took 4 bases from V and 4 from J; bases not matched to a gene: 9. In germline, CDR1 is LGHNA, CDR2 YNFKEQ. This CDR3 has 17 amino acids. CDR3: CASSPSETSGGSDTQYF. The CDR3 DNA sequence: TGTGCCAGCAGCCCCTCCGAGACTAGCGGGGGTTCAGATACGCAGTATTTT.

The V gene is TRBV30, the J gene TRBJ2-3; D is undetermined. Trimming took off 4 bases at V and 4 bases at J, with 6 bases between the two ends. The CDR3 is made up of 11 amino acids. Looked up from germline, CDR1 is GTSNPN and CDR2 is SVGIG (reference sequence). The CDR3 DNA reads as TGTGCCTGGATCCGTCCAGATACGCAGTATTTT. Its protein product is CAWIRPDTQYF. The full variable domain, with the rest looked up from reference TRBV30 and TRBJ2-3, is SQTIHQWPATLVQPVGSPLSLECTVEGTSNPNLYWYRQAAGRGLQLLFYSVGIGQISSEVPQNLSASRPQDRQFILSSKKLLLSDSGFYLCAWIRPDTQYFGPGTRLTVL.

The CDR3 coding sequence is TGTGCCAGCAGCCCAGACAGGAACTATGGCTACACCTTC. This gives the protein CASSPDRNYGYTF. The chain combines TRBV11-2 with TRBJ1-2; perhaps TRBD1 as D (6 bases). Trimming removed 5 bases from V and 2 bases from J, with 9 bases in between. The CDR3 runs to 13 residues. Germline lookup yields CDR1 SGHAT and CDR2 FQNNGV.

The chain carries TRBV10-3 and TRBJ1-5, with a weak D call TRBD1 (6 bases). This CDR3 contains 14 residues. V shed 3 bases and J shed 3 bases, with 9 bases lying between them. CDR1 is ENHRY, CDR2 SYGVKD, per germline. In DNA form, the CDR3 reads TGTGCCATCAGTGAAAGGACAGTCAATCAGCCCCAGCATTTT. The encoded protein is CAISERTVNQPQHF.

For this clone: The same CDR3 arises from other DNA sequences in this sample as well. This sequence joins TRBV7-9 and TRBJ2-7, with TRBD1 matching over 8 bases. Looked up from germline, CDR1 is SEHNR and CDR2 is FQNEAQ (reference sequence). The CDR3 runs to 16 residues. With V trimmed by 5 bases and J by 1 base, 10 bases remained unmatched. CDR3 protein: CASSEGPGQGSYEQYF. The CDR3 DNA is TGTGCCAGCAGCGAGGGGCCCGGACAGGGTTCCTACGAGCAGTACTTC. Supplemented by reference TRBV7-9 and TRBJ2-7, the full variable domain reads DTGVSQNPRHKITKRGQNVTFRCDPISEHNRLYWYRQTLGQGPEFLTYFQNEAQLEKSRLLSDRFSAERPKGSFSTLEIQRTEQGDSAMYLCASSEGPGQGSYEQYFGPGTRLTVT.

The rearrangement uses TRBV19 and TRBJ2-3, with 8 bases fitting TRBD2. CDR3 length: 14 amino acids. Germline trimming cut 11 bases from V and 2 bases from J; bases unmatched to any gene: 9. The germline V gene encodes CDR1 LNHDA and CDR2 SQIVND (reference sequence). As DNA, the CDR3 is TGTGCCCGAGATTTAGCGGGGTTCACAGATACGCAGTATTTT. Amino acid sequence: CARDLAGFTDTQYF.

The CDR3 DNA is TGTGCCAGCAGCCGAAGGACAGGGACAAACAATCAGCCCCAGCATTTT. Translation: CASSRRTGTNNQPQHF. The chain is built from TRBV13 and TRBJ1-5; 8 bases fit TRBD1. The CDR3 consists of 16 residues. The germline V gene has CDR1 PRHDT and CDR2 FYEKMQ (reference sequence). V was clipped by 5 bases and J by 3 bases; unmatched bases: 9.

The chain joins TRBV7-8 to TRBJ2-7, with 7 bases that match TRBD1. The CDR3 runs to 14 residues. J was trimmed by 5 bases and V by 5 bases; bases with no gene match: 9. Germline lookup yields CDR1 SGHVS and CDR2 FQNEAQ. CDR3 residues: CASSPDRRAHEQYF. The CDR3 region has the DNA TGTGCCAGCAGCCCGGACAGGAGAGCCCACGAGCAGTACTTC.

The chain has TRBV27 and TRBJ2-7, with a possible D match to TRBD2 (6 bases). CDR1 is MNHEY and CDR2 is SMNVEV in the germline V gene (reference sequence). Trimming removed 5 bases at V and 3 bases at J, with 8 bases between. The CDR3 has 12 residues. In DNA form, the CDR3 reads TGTGCCAGCAGTGGGCGGGGCTACGAGCAGTACTTC. Translating it yields CASSGRGYEQYF.

The gene calls are TRBV6-4 and TRBJ2-3; TRBD1 matches at 7 bases. Germline CDR1 reads MRHNA; CDR2 reads SNTAGT. V was pared by 5 bases and J by 6 bases, with 11 bases of the junction left unmatched. CDR3 length: 15 amino acids. Written as DNA, the CDR3 is TGTGCCAGCAGTAGACAGGGATCGATGCTGGATACGCAGTATTTT. Its protein product is CASSRQGSMLDTQYF.

V gene TRBV27 combines with J gene TRBJ2-7; no clear D. The germline gives CDR1 MNHEY, CDR2 SMNVEV (reference sequence). The germline V and J ends were trimmed by 2 bases and 4 bases, with 9 bases remaining between them. The CDR3 length is 13 residues. The CDR3 spells CASSLAETYEQYF. The CDR3 region has the DNA TGTGCCAGCAGTTTAGCTGAGACATACGAGCAGTACTTC.

This chain links TRBV7-2 with TRBJ2-1; D is ambiguous. Looked up from germline, CDR1 is SGHTA and CDR2 is FQGNSA. The CDR3 totals 14 residues. Between the trimmed V and J ends, which lost 8 bases and 4 bases, there was a span of 15 bases. The CDR3 region has the DNA TGTGCCAGCGCCCCACTGCCGCATTACAATGAGCAGTTCTTC. It codes for CASAPLPHYNEQFF.

Here the CDR3 reads CASSALTSGALSYEQYF. As DNA, the CDR3 is TGTGCCAGCAGTGCCCTTACTAGCGGGGCTCTCTCCTACGAGCAGTACTTC. V is TRBV6-4 and J is TRBJ2-7; 10 nucleotides agree with TRBD2. V shed 4 bases, J shed 0 bases, and the junction held 9 bases outside the gene matches. Germline V gives CDR1 MRHNA, CDR2 SNTAGT. The CDR3 is 17 residues long.